Each of the 22 T cell receptor beta chains below was sequenced from the same sample in a study of blood T cell repertoires in COVID-19. Clones were read by immunoSEQ multiplex PCR, and TCRdb kept only the in-frame ones, dropping some. The sample includes roughly 340,000 clones, about 93% seen only once; the top ten take around 3.5%. The sample consisted of peripheral blood. These receptors originate from a woman in her late teens or twenties who had recovered from COVID-19.

This sequence joins TRBV3-1 (or the pseudogene TRBV3-2) and TRBJ1-6; 9 bases line up with TRBD1. Germline V gene lookup returns CDR1 LGHDT and CDR2 YNNKEL (reference sequence). V was clipped by 5 bases and J by 0 bases; unmatched bases: 8. The CDR3 covers 18 residues. CDR3 in DNA: TGTGCCAGCAGCGCCCGGACAGGGGCAGGCTCCTATAATTCACCCCTCCACTTT. Amino acid sequence: CASSARTGAGSYNSPLHF.

This clone was seen a single time. The chain recombines TRBV4-3 with TRBJ1-1; 9 nucleotides match TRBD1. Germline lookup yields CDR1 LGHNA and CDR2 YSLEER. V was clipped by 0 bases and J by 3 bases; unmatched bases: 5. The CDR3 covers 16 residues. As DNA, the CDR3 is TGCGCCAGCAGCCAAGACTACAGGGGGCGGGACACTGAAGCTTTCTTT. Translated: CASSQDYRGRDTEAFF.

The chain uses TRBV4-1 and TRBJ1-1; D is uncertain. Trimming pared 5 bases from V and 1 base from J, leaving 11 bases between. Germline CDR1 reads MGHRA; CDR2 reads YSYEKL. CDR3 size: 14 residues. The CDR3: CASSFRERNTEAFF. In DNA, the CDR3 is TGCGCCAGCAGCTTTCGGGAGAGGAACACTGAAGCTTTCTTT.

V is TRBV30 and J is TRBJ1-6; D uncertain. The germline V and J ends were trimmed by 0 bases and 10 bases, with 19 bases remaining between them. There are 16 residues in the CDR3. Germline lookup yields CDR1 GTSNPN and CDR2 SVGIG (reference sequence). The CDR3 is CAWSVGPGGYGSPLHF. CDR3 nucleotides: TGTGCCTGGAGTGTAGGACCAGGAGGGTATGGCTCACCCCTCCACTTT.

V is TRBV10-3 and J is TRBJ2-1; D gene unclear. The CDR3 is made up of 13 amino acids. CDR1 is ENHRY, CDR2 SYGVKD, per germline. V gave up 0 bases and J gave up 7 bases, with 7 bases separating them. This CDR3 is CAISESVRNEQFF. CDR3 bases: TGTGCCATCAGTGAGTCGGTGAGAAATGAGCAGTTCTTC.

V gene TRBV27 combines with J gene TRBJ2-5; 9 nucleotides line up with TRBD1. Per the germline V gene, CDR1 is MNHEY and CDR2 is SMNVEV (reference sequence). The V segment lost 4 bases and the J segment 6 bases; nucleotides outside the gene matches: 3. The CDR3 has 13 residues. CDR3 nucleotides: TGTGCCAGCAGTTACAGGGGGCAGCAGACCCAGTACTTC. Its protein is CASSYRGQQTQYF.

The chain uses TRBV12-5 and TRBJ1-1; 8 bases match TRBD1. The CDR3 is 15 amino acids. After removal of 5 bases from V and 5 bases from J, the junction contained 10 bases not matched to a gene. CDR1 and CDR2 from the germline V gene are LGHNT and FRNRAP. CDR3 DNA: TGTGCTAGTGGTCCCCTATGGACAGGGTCTACTGAAGCTTTCTTT. This gives the protein CASGPLWTGSTEAFF.

This chain joins TRBV5-1 and TRBJ1-2; D remains ambiguous. The CDR3 has 15 residues. Deletions cut 4 bases from V and 0 bases from J, with 13 bases between. Germline CDR1 and CDR2: SGHRS and YFSETQ. The CDR3 DNA sequence: TGCGCCAGCAGCCCAACGGTCGGGGCTAACTATGGCTACACCTTC. It specifies CASSPTVGANYGYTF.

The chain joins TRBV24-1 to TRBJ2-5; 7 bases are a match to TRBD2. Per germline, CDR1 KGHDR and CDR2 SFDVKD. This CDR3 has 15 residues. The trim removed 3 bases at V and 5 bases at J, leaving 8 bases unmatched. The CDR3 nucleotides are TGTGCCACCAGTGATGGGGCGGGAGTAAAGGAGACCCAGTACTTC. Protein sequence: CATSDGAGVKETQYF.

The chain links TRBV11-3 to TRBJ1-1; the D is unclear. The CDR3 covers 17 residues. Trimming removed 2 bases from V and 0 bases from J, with 16 bases in between. Germline V gene lookup returns CDR1 SGHNT and CDR2 YENEEA. Written as DNA, the CDR3 is TGTGCCAGCAGCTTACCCCCGGGAGTGCGGGTGAACACTGAAGCTTTCTTT. Its protein is CASSLPPGVRVNTEAFF.

This clone was detected once. V and J are TRBV7-2 and TRBJ2-2, with TRBD2 identical over 10 bases. From germline, CDR1 is SGHTA and CDR2 FQGNSA. Losses at the gene ends were 4 bases for V and 4 bases for J; bases not matched to a gene: 3. CDR3 length: 15 residues. In nucleotides, the CDR3 is TGTGCCAGCAGCTATAGCGGGAGGAGCACCGGGGAGCTGTTTTTT. The encoded protein is CASSYSGRSTGELFF.

V is TRBV6-4 and J is TRBJ1-1; D ambiguous. V lost 4 bases and J lost 0, with 12 bases in between. CDR3 length: 15 residues. Germline CDR1 and CDR2: MRHNA and SNTAGT. The CDR3 coding sequence is TGTGCCAGCAGTGTCGTGGCAGACATGAACACTGAAGCTTTCTTT. Its protein product is CASSVVADMNTEAFF.

This chain links TRBV3-1 (or the pseudogene TRBV3-2) with TRBJ2-7; no firm D call. The CDR3 runs 12 residues. Germline CDR1 reads LGHDT; CDR2 reads YNNKEL (reference sequence). V was trimmed by 0 bases and J by 7 bases, leaving 7 bases between them. The CDR3: CASSQDDKEQYV. As DNA, the CDR3 is TGTGCCAGCAGCCAAGATGACAAGGAGCAGTACGTC.

This chain joins TRBV9 and TRBJ2-3; D perhaps matches TRBD1 (6 bases). The germline gives CDR1 SGDLS, CDR2 YYNGEE. The CDR3 runs to 15 residues. Trimming cost V 4 bases and J 2 bases, with 14 bases left between them. The CDR3 DNA follows: TGTGCCAGCAGCCCCCGCCAGGGGTACACAGATACGCAGTATTTT. It codes for CASSPRQGYTDTQYF.

The V call is TRBV7-9, the J call TRBJ2-5, with D tentatively TRBD2 (6 bases). In germline, CDR1 is SEHNR, CDR2 FQNEAQ (reference sequence). The CDR3 covers 13 residues. V lost 5 bases, J lost 1 base, and 8 bases lay in between. The CDR3 reads CASSQGLQETQYF. The CDR3 DNA reads as TGTGCCAGCAGCCAGGGACTCCAAGAGACCCAGTACTTC.

The V gene is TRBV5-6, the J gene TRBJ1-5; the D gene is possibly TRBD1 (6 bases). V was shortened by 1 base and J by 2 bases, with 13 bases between the two germline ends. From germline, CDR1 is SGHDT and CDR2 YYEEEE. The CDR3 runs to 16 residues. The CDR3 protein is CASSLQGPGGNQPQHF. The CDR3 DNA reads as TGTGCCAGCAGCTTGCAGGGCCCAGGGGGCAATCAGCCCCAGCATTTT.

This sequence joins TRBV19 and TRBJ2-5; 8 bases agree with TRBD2. The J segment lost 2 bases and the V segment lost 3 bases, leaving 8 bases of the junction unmatched. Per the germline V gene, CDR1 is LNHDA and CDR2 is SQIVND (reference sequence). CDR3 size: 16 residues. The DNA for the CDR3 is TGTGCCAGTAGTATTCATAGAGTAGCGGGACAAGAGACCCAGTACTTC. Residues: CASSIHRVAGQETQYF.

The V call is TRBV14, the J call TRBJ1-2; D not resolved. The germline V gene encodes CDR1 SGHDN and CDR2 FVKESK. This CDR3 contains 18 residues. The V end lost 4 bases, the J end lost 6 bases, and 27 bases lay between the germline ends. In DNA, the CDR3 is TGTGCCAGCAGCCCCATAAGGGAGTACAGAAGGGATGAGGATGGCTACACCTTC. It translates to CASSPIREYRRDEDGYTF.

V is TRBV7-9 and J is TRBJ2-1, with 10 bases lining up with TRBD2. The CDR3 consists of 16 residues. Germline CDR1 and CDR2: SEHNR and FQNEAQ (reference sequence). V dropped 0 bases and J dropped 3; count of bases not matched to a gene: 2. CDR3 region: CASSLALAGVYNEQFF. Written as DNA, the CDR3 is TGTGCCAGCAGCTTAGCCCTAGCGGGGGTCTACAATGAGCAGTTCTTC.

V usage is TRBV5-5 and J usage is TRBJ1-1; maybe TRBD1 (5 bases). Looked up from germline, CDR1 is SGHKS and CDR2 is YYEKEE (reference sequence). The CDR3 length is 15 residues. Trimming pared 0 bases from V and 3 bases from J, leaving 12 bases between. CDR3 sequence: CASSLEEGRYTEAFF. For the CDR3, the DNA is TGTGCCAGCAGCTTGGAGGAGGGGAGGTACACTGAAGCTTTCTTT.

This rearrangement joins TRBV18 to TRBJ1-3; D is undetermined. Per the germline V gene, CDR1 is KGHSH and CDR2 is LQKENI. The V end lost 3 bases, the J end lost 0 bases, and 9 bases lay between the germline ends. The CDR3 is 15 amino acids. As DNA, the CDR3 is TGTGCCAGCTCACCCCAGGCAGGCTCTGGAAACACCATATATTTT. The encoded protein is CASSPQAGSGNTIYF.

This clone was detected only once. V gene TRBV11-2 combines with J gene TRBJ2-5; no firm D call. CDR1 is SGHAT, CDR2 FQNNGV, per germline. V was clipped by 8 bases and J by 1 base, with 8 bases between them. The CDR3 covers 12 residues. The CDR3 nucleotides are TGTGCCAGCTTCGGTCTCCAAGAGACCCAGTACTTC. This gives the protein CASFGLQETQYF.